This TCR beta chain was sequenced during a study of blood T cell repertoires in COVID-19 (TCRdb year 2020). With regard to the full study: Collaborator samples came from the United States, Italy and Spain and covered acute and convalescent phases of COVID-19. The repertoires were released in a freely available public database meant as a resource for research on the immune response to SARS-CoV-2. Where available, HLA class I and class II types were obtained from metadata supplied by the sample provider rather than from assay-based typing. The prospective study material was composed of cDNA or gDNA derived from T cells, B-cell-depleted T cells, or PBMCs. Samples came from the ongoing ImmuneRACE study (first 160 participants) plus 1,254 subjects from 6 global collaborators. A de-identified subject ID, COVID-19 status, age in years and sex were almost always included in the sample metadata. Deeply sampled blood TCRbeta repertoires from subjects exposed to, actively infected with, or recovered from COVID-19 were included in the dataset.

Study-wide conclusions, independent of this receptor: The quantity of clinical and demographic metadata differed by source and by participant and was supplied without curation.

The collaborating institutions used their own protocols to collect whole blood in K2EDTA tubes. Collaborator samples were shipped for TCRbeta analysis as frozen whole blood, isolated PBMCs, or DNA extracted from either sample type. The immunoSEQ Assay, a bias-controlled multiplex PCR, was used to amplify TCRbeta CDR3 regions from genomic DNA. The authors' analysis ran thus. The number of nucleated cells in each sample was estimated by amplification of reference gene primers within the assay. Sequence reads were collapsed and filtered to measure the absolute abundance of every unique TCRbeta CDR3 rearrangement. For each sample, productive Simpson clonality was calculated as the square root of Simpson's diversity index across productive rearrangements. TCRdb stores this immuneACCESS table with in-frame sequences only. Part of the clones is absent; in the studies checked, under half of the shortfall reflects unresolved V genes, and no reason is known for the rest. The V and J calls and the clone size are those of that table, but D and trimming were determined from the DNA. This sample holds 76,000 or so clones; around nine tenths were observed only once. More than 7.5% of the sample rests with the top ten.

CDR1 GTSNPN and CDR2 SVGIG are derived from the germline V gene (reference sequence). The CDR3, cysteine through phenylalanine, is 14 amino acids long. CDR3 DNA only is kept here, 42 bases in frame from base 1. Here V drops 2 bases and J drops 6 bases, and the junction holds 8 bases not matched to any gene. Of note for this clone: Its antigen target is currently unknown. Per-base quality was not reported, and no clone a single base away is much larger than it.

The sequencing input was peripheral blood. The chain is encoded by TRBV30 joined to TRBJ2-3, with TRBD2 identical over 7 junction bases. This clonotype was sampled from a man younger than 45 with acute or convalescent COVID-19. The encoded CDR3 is CAWSSGGGRDTQYF. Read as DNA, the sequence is TGTGCCTGGAGTTCCGGCGGGGGAAGGGATACGCAGTATTTT.